This passage covers 23 T cell receptor beta chains from one sample sequenced in a study of T cells after yellow fever vaccination. Each CDR3 protein gets one entry after TCRdb re-called the 5' RACE reads with MiXCR. The sample consists of around 260,000 distinct CDR3 sequences, about 5.2% of them appearing once. The source material was CD4+ T cells sorted from PBMCs, sampled on the day of the yellow fever booster vaccination. The receptors here all came from a man aged 18 to 29 who received the YFV17D yellow fever vaccine.

There are many counts of this clonotype. The chain combines TRBV27 with TRBJ2-7; tentative D call: TRBD1 (6 bases). CDR1 MNHEY and CDR2 SMNVEV come from the germline V gene (reference sequence). The CDR3 is 13 amino acids. With 6 bases removed from V and 5 bases from J, the gap between germline ends came to 14 bases. CDR3 nucleotide sequence: TGTGCCAGCAGGGGGGCAGCCAACCACGAGCAGTACTTC. It specifies CASRGAANHEQYF.

This clonotype was detected ten times or more. One junction end does not reproduce the germline sequence, and a read error may be involved. V is TRBV7-2 and J is TRBJ2-5; 7 bases are shared with TRBD2. There are 14 residues in the CDR3. Germline lookup yields CDR1 SGHTA and CDR2 FQGNSA. The chain's CDR3 is CASSLAAIQETQYF. CDR3 sequence (DNA): TGTGCCAGCAGCCTAGCGGCAATCCAGGAGACCCAGTACTTC.

There are a few counts of this clonotype. The rearrangement uses TRBV5-6 and TRBJ2-1; 13 bases match TRBD2. CDR3 length: 17 residues. Germline values: CDR1 SGHDT, CDR2 YYEEEE. V was pared by 0 bases and J by 9 bases, with 9 bases of the junction left unmatched. The CDR3 DNA reads TGTGCCAGCAGCTTGGTACTAGCGGGGGGGCTTTTCAGTGAGCAGTTCTTC. This encodes CASSLVLAGGLFSEQFF.

Many counts were recorded for this clonotype. CDR3 bases: TGTGCCACCAGCAGGGATTATGACAGAACTTACGAGCAGTACTTC. It encodes CATSRDYDRTYEQYF. V gene TRBV15 combines with J gene TRBJ2-7; D may be TRBD1 (5 bases). Germline V gives CDR1 LNHNV, CDR2 YYDKDF (reference sequence). Trimming took 3 bases from V and 4 from J, leaving 16 bases between them. The CDR3 covers 15 residues.

Note on this clonotype: One junction end does not reproduce the germline sequence, and a read error may be involved. The chain recombines TRBV10-3 with TRBJ1-2, with a possible D match to TRBD1 (5 bases). The CDR3 has 15 amino acids. Germline lookup yields CDR1 ENHRY and CDR2 SYGVKD. CDR3 bases: TGTGCCATCAGTGAACCTCCGGGGGGGAACTGTGGCTACACCTTC. This gives the protein CAISEPPGGNCGYTF.

The rearrangement links TRBV15 to TRBJ1-6, with a possible D match to TRBD1 (5 bases). Germline CDR1 LNHNV, CDR2 YYDKDF (reference sequence). Deletions cut 6 bases from V and 9 bases from J, with 15 bases between. This CDR3 contains 14 residues. CDR3 DNA sequence: TGTGCCACCAGTCCCGGGACCTTGGGTTCACCCCTCCACTTT. This codes for CATSPGTLGSPLHF.

This clonotype was seen many times. CDR3 in amino acids: CASSLESSWWIAREQYF. Written as DNA, the CDR3 is TGTGCCAGCAGCTTAGAAAGTTCTTGGTGGATAGCTCGCGAGCAGTACTTC. The rearrangement links TRBV7-2 to TRBJ2-7; D remains ambiguous. Trimming removed 1 base at V and 6 bases at J, with 22 bases between. The CDR3 is 17 amino acids. CDR1 is SGHTA, CDR2 FQGNSA, per germline.

The table lists this clonotype with many counts. The J gene is TRBJ1-1, the V gene TRBV25-1; D might be TRBD1 (5 bases). The ends were cut back, 1 base at V and 6 bases at J, with 9 bases in the middle. Germline CDR1 reads MGHDK; CDR2 reads SYGVNS. The CDR3 contains 13 residues. CDR3 nucleotide sequence: TGTGCCAGCAGTGAATCGGGGGGTGCTGAAGCTTTCTTT. Its translation: CASSESGGAEAFF.

Many counts were recorded for this clonotype. The J gene is TRBJ1-6, the V gene TRBV4-2; D is ambiguous. Germline V gives CDR1 LGHNA, CDR2 YNFKEQ. V lost 0 bases and J 7 bases, leaving 4 bases between the germline ends. This CDR3 contains 13 residues. The CDR3 reads CASSQDRNSPLHF. The CDR3, as DNA: TGTGCCAGCAGCCAAGATCGGAATTCACCCCTCCACTTT.

This clonotype showed up just a few times. The chain recombines TRBV6-1 with TRBJ2-1; TRBD1 matches at 8 bases. J gave up 8 bases and V 7 bases, and 7 bases lay outside the gene matches. CDR1 MNHNS and CDR2 SASEGT come from the germline V gene. This CDR3 has 13 residues. The CDR3 spells CASITGGLDEQFF. The CDR3 nucleotides read TGTGCCAGCATCACAGGGGGTCTGGATGAGCAGTTCTTC.

This clonotype has at least ten counts. This rearrangement joins TRBV6-2 or TRBV6-3 to TRBJ2-3, with a weak D call TRBD2 (5 bases). Germline V gives CDR1 MNHEY, CDR2 SVGEGT. The CDR3 runs to 12 residues. Trimming pared 4 bases from V and 14 bases from J, leaving 16 bases between. The DNA for the CDR3 is TGTGCCAGCAGTTTTGAAGGGAGATACGCGTATTTT. Translation: CASSFEGRYAYF.

This clonotype was counted ten times or more. V and J are TRBV5-6 and TRBJ1-2, with a possible D match to TRBD1 (5 bases). CDR1 SGHDT and CDR2 YYEEEE come from the germline V gene. The CDR3 loop spans 13 amino acids. V was clipped by 0 bases and J by 8 bases, with 11 bases between them. The CDR3: CASSLGGVSGYTF. The CDR3 DNA sequence: TGTGCCAGCAGCTTGGGAGGGGTATCCGGCTACACCTTC.

V gene TRBV7-9 combines with J gene TRBJ2-4, with 9 positions matching TRBD2. Trimming at V came to 0 bases and at J to 7 bases, leaving 13 bases not matched to a gene. This CDR3 region has 18 residues. CDR1 is SEHNR, CDR2 FQNEAQ, per germline (reference sequence). The CDR3: CASSLALAAGGGANIQYF. The CDR3 region has the DNA TGTGCCAGCAGCTTAGCCTTAGCGGCCGGCGGGGGGGCGAACATTCAGTACTTC. The whole variable domain, remainder taken from reference TRBV7-9 and TRBJ2-4, is DTGVSQNPRHKITKRGQNVTFRCDPISEHNRLYWYRQTLGQGPEFLTYFQNEAQLEKSRLLSDRFSAERPKGSFSTLEIQRTEQGDSAMYLCASSLALAAGGGANIQYFGAGTRLSVL.

The rearrangement links TRBV6-5 to TRBJ2-7; 7 nucleotides line up with TRBD2. Germline assignment: CDR1 MNHEY and CDR2 SVGAGI. Germline trimming cut 6 bases from V and 6 bases from J; bases unmatched to any gene: 8. The CDR3 sequence is 13 residues long. The CDR3 region is CASSSPGGTEQYV. In DNA form, the CDR3 reads TGTGCCAGCAGCTCCCCGGGAGGTACCGAGCAGTACGTC.

This clonotype has more than one count but fewer than ten. The chain combines TRBV6-1 with TRBJ2-3; tentative D call: TRBD2 (7 bases). The CDR3 is made up of 15 amino acids. Germline V gene sequence: CDR1 MNHNS, CDR2 SASEGT. V was cut by 2 bases and J by 3 bases, with 12 bases left in between. The CDR3, as DNA: TGTGCCAGCAGTGAATGGCGGGGGCAAACAGATACGCAGTATTTT. It yields the protein CASSEWRGQTDTQYF.

This clonotype was seen ten or more times. The chain recombines TRBV20-1 with TRBJ1-6; the D is unclear. Trimming left V 3 bases short and J 7 bases short, with 13 bases between. This CDR3 has 14 residues. Per germline, CDR1 DFQATT and CDR2 SNEGSKA (reference sequence). The CDR3 is CSASNRRGNSPLHF. Here the CDR3 DNA reads TGCAGTGCTAGCAACCGCCGGGGAAATTCACCCCTCCACTTT.

This clonotype was counted between two and nine times. This chain uses TRBV12-3 or TRBV12-4 with TRBJ2-5; D uncertain. This CDR3 spans 14 amino acids. The germline V and J ends were trimmed by 6 bases and 4 bases, with 15 bases remaining between them. The CDR3 here is CASSSLPLGETQYF. The CDR3 DNA reads TGTGCCAGCAGCTCGTTGCCCCTGGGAGAGACCCAGTACTTC.

The genes are TRBV24-1 and TRBJ2-2, with 12 bases lining up with TRBD1. CDR1 and CDR2 from the germline V gene are KGHDR and SFDVKD. V lost 4 bases to trimming and J lost 6 bases; unmatched junction nucleotides: 5. The CDR3 sequence is 16 residues long. In nucleotides, the CDR3 is TGTGCCACCAGTGACCCGGGACAGGGGGCTTCCGGGGAGCTGTTTTTT. Protein: CATSDPGQGASGELFF.

This clonotype was counted a few times. The chain recombines TRBV20-1 with TRBJ2-2; D not resolved. Germline-derived CDR1 and CDR2 are DFQATT and SNEGSKA (reference sequence). The CDR3 covers 14 residues. Trimming pared 3 bases from V and 2 bases from J, leaving 10 bases between. This CDR3 is CSARSGGNTGELFF. The DNA of the CDR3 is TGCAGTGCTAGGTCAGGCGGTAACACCGGGGAGCTGTTTTTT.

There are a few counts of this clonotype. The V call is TRBV2, the J call TRBJ2-7, with D hard to call. The germline V gene has CDR1 SNHLY and CDR2 FYNNEI. Between the trimmed V and J ends, which lost 6 bases and 2 bases, there was a span of 14 bases. CDR3 length equals 14 residues. CDR3 coding DNA: TGTGCCAGCAGGTTGGACGGAACTACCTACGAGCAGTACTTC. The encoded protein is CASRLDGTTYEQYF.

This clonotype was seen ten or more times. This chain links TRBV18 with TRBJ1-2; unclear D gene. V dropped 2 bases and J dropped 3 bases, with 7 bases sitting between them. The CDR3 extends over 13 amino acids. Germline CDR1 KGHSH, CDR2 LQKENI. The CDR3 DNA reads as TGTGCCAGCTCACCAGACGGGCACTATGGCTACACCTTC. Amino acids: CASSPDGHYGYTF.

There are many counts of this clonotype. J is TRBJ1-1 and V is TRBV5-1; TRBD1 matches at 10 bases. CDR1 is SGHRS, CDR2 YFSETQ, per germline. With V trimmed by 0 bases and J by 5 bases, 7 bases remained unmatched. This CDR3 region has 16 residues. The CDR3 loop reads CASSLDPDRGRTEAFF. DNA for the CDR3: TGCGCCAGCAGCTTGGACCCAGACAGGGGGCGAACTGAAGCTTTCTTT.

This CDR3 is CASRDGSSSGNTIYF. In DNA form, the CDR3 reads TGCGCCAGTCGAGACGGTTCGAGCTCTGGAAACACCATATATTTT. This chain links TRBV5-1 with TRBJ1-3; the D is unclear. CDR1 SGHRS and CDR2 YFSETQ come from the germline V gene. Trimming left V 8 bases short and J 0 bases short, with 15 bases between. CDR3 length equals 15 residues.